The text below deals with one T cell receptor beta chain. This sample stems from a study of T cell changes during pregnancy in multiple sclerosis. Assay: immunoSEQ multiplex PCR; the TCRdb copy retains only in-frame clones and omits some. In the table there are 35,000 to 45,000 clones, about 90% of which are singletons. Germline trimming cut 5 bases from V and 4 bases from J; bases unmatched to any gene: 5. The CDR3 has 15 residues. Germline V CDR1 and CDR2: SGHTA, FQGNSA. This specimen consisted of CD4+ T cells from peripheral blood mononuclear cells, obtained before pregnancy. The rearrangement links TRBV7-2 to TRBJ1-6; 7 positions match TRBD1. The TCR originated in a female donor with multiple sclerosis, enrolled in a pregnancy study. The CDR3 coding sequence is TGTGCCAGCAGCCCTACGGGACAGTATAATTCACCCCTCCACTTT. This codes for CASSPTGQYNSPLHF.